This T cell receptor (beta chain) was captured in a study of OX40 agonist ivuxolimab in advanced cancers. Assay: immunoSEQ multiplex PCR; the TCRdb copy retains only in-frame clones and omits some. This sample has about 47,000 clones, with around 84% found just once. With 6 bases clipped from V and 0 bases from J, the junction kept 4 bases outside the gene matches. Germline-derived CDR1 and CDR2 are MNHNS and SASEGT. The CDR3 has 15 residues. This clone was seen a few times. The chain is built from TRBV6-1 and TRBJ2-7; 11 nucleotides align to TRBD1. This specimen was CD4+ or CD8+ T cells sorted from blood, taken in a trial of the OX40 agonist ivuxolimab. This receptor was taken from an adult with an advanced solid tumor such as melanoma, head and neck, liver or kidney cancer. CDR3 nucleotides: TGTGCCAGCAGCGCTGGGACAGGGGGCTCCTACGAGCAGTACTTC. This encodes CASSAGTGGSYEQYF.